The clone carrying this TCR beta chain turned up a few times. The sample originates from a study of blood T cell repertoires in COVID-19. Study information: Sites across the United States, Italy and Spain contributed samples from acute and convalescent COVID-19. PBMCs, B-cell-depleted T cells, or T cells were the source of the cDNA or gDNA that made up the material.

Methods used by the authors: For nucleated cells, counts were estimated from reference gene primer amplification. TCRdb keeps only in-frame clones here, not all; method: immunoSEQ multiplex PCR. V, J and clone size are taken as reported in that table, and D and trimming were inferred from the DNA itself. The repertoire holds 250,000 or so clones, with over 75% as singletons. Trimming pared 5 bases from V and 3 bases from J, leaving 13 bases between. The CDR3 covers 14 residues. The germline V gene has CDR1 SGHTA and CDR2 FQGNSA. The rearrangement joins TRBV7-2 to TRBJ2-5, with a weak D call TRBD2 (5 bases). The sequencing sample was made of peripheral blood. This sequence was found in a man aged 30 to 39 who had recovered from COVID-19. The CDR3 here is CASSQYYGEETQYF. CDR3 nucleotide sequence: TGTGCCAGCAGCCAATATTACGGGGAAGAGACCCAGTACTTC.